The 18 T cell receptor beta chains below come from one sample, sequenced in a study of spatial heterogeneity in lung cancer. As to time point: sample taken at primary tumor resection. Without sorting, whole RNA was sequenced from tumor, nontumor lung or frozen PBMC. Using its own MiXCR run on the 5' RACE reads, TCRdb lists one record per CDR3 protein. The repertoire holds approximately 82,000 distinct CDR3 sequences, with roughly an eighth as singletons. The sample in question was PBMCs, obtained at surgery. These receptors originate from a male donor with early-stage non-small cell lung cancer.

This clonotype was detected many times. The chain carries TRBV7-9 and TRBJ1-6; the D is unclear. Germline V CDR1 and CDR2: SEHNR, FQNEAQ (reference sequence). This CDR3 is 13 amino acids long. Deletions cut 2 bases from V and 8 bases from J, with 7 bases between. The CDR3 region has the DNA TGTGCCAGCAGCTTAAGAACAGATTCACCCCTCCACTTT. Residues: CASSLRTDSPLHF.

This clonotype was seen at least ten times. The chain is built from TRBV6-6 and TRBJ1-5, with D possibly matching TRBD1 (6 bases). V was pared by 10 bases and J by 5 bases, with 18 bases between. The CDR3 covers 14 residues. The germline gives CDR1 MNHNY, CDR2 SVGAGI (reference sequence). CDR3 in amino acids: CAISGAPEHQPQHF. Here the CDR3 DNA reads TGTGCCATCTCAGGGGCCCCGGAGCATCAGCCCCAGCATTTT.

The chain is built from TRBV20-1 and TRBJ2-7; 8 nucleotides line up with TRBD2. This CDR3 is built from 14 residues. From germline, CDR1 is DFQATT and CDR2 SNEGSKA (reference sequence). Unmatched junction bases numbered 8, after V lost 0 bases and J lost 7 bases. The CDR3 sequence is CSAREPAGVGEQYF. The DNA of the CDR3 is TGCAGTGCTAGAGAACCAGCGGGAGTTGGAGAGCAGTACTTC.

This clonotype was observed at least ten times. The rearrangement uses TRBV5-1 and TRBJ1-3; D is perhaps TRBD1 (5 bases). The CDR3 length is 13 residues. V lost 4 bases and J 4 bases, leaving 9 bases between the germline ends. Germline V gene data show CDR1 as SGHRS and CDR2 as YFSETQ. This CDR3 reads CASSLDIGNTIYF. CDR3 DNA sequence: TGCGCCAGCAGCCTGGACATCGGAAACACCATATATTTT.

V and J are TRBV6-6 and TRBJ1-1; 9 bases align to TRBD1. The germline V gene has CDR1 MNHNY and CDR2 SVGAGI (reference sequence). The CDR3 extends over 15 amino acids. The trim removed 2 bases at V and 1 base at J, leaving 2 bases unmatched. The CDR3 DNA follows: TGTGCCAGCAGTTACGGGACAGGGACGAACACTGAAGCTTTCTTT. Its translation: CASSYGTGTNTEAFF.

In this sample, this clonotype turned up many times. The chain employs TRBV12-3 or TRBV12-4 and TRBJ2-7, with TRBD1 matching over 8 bases. J lost 3 bases, V lost 4 bases, and 5 bases had no gene match. CDR3 length equals 14 residues. This CDR3 reads CASSYRDRYYEQYF. The CDR3 region has the DNA TGTGCCAGCAGTTACCGGGACAGGTACTACGAGCAGTACTTC.

This clonotype was seen a handful of times. The chain combines TRBV6-6 with TRBJ2-1; the D gene is possibly TRBD2 (5 bases). V was clipped by 0 bases and J by 5 bases, with 14 bases between them. There are 16 residues in the CDR3. Per germline, CDR1 MNHNY and CDR2 SVGAGI (reference sequence). The CDR3, as DNA: TGTGCCAGCAGTTACTCCGGGGATTACGGGAACAATGAGCAGTTCTTC. Its protein is CASSYSGDYGNNEQFF.

The chain has TRBV6-2 or TRBV6-3 and TRBJ2-7, with a possible D match to TRBD1 (6 bases). Germline CDR1 reads MNHEY; CDR2 reads SVGEGT. There are 14 residues in the CDR3. V was shortened by 5 bases and J by 4 bases, with 15 bases between the two germline ends. CDR3 loop: CASSIQGSEYEQYF. The DNA of the CDR3 is TGTGCCAGCAGTATACAGGGATCCGAGTACGAGCAGTACTTC.

This clonotype occurred a few times. This chain uses TRBV2 with TRBJ1-4; D gene uncertain. Trimming removed 7 bases at V and 6 bases at J, with 18 bases between. Germline V gene sequence: CDR1 SNHLY, CDR2 FYNNEI. The CDR3 sequence is 15 residues long. CDR3 sequence: CASTEGQINHEKLFF. The CDR3 nucleotides read TGTGCCAGCACCGAAGGGCAGATCAATCATGAAAAACTGTTTTTT.

This chain connects TRBV12-3 or TRBV12-4 to TRBJ2-4, with D perhaps TRBD2 (5 bases). The CDR3 covers 17 residues. V was trimmed by 5 bases and J by 1 base, leaving 18 bases between them. CDR3 DNA sequence: TGTGCCAGCAGTCAAGGGTTTCGGGATGTGGCCAAAAACATTCAGTACTTC. Amino acids: CASSQGFRDVAKNIQYF.

This chain joins TRBV27 and TRBJ2-3; 12 positions match TRBD2. V lost 5 bases to trimming and J lost 5 bases; unmatched junction nucleotides: 11. CDR1 is MNHEY, CDR2 SMNVEV, per germline (reference sequence). This CDR3 spans 17 amino acids. In DNA form, the CDR3 reads TGTGCCAGCAGTCAACCTAAACTAGCGGGAGGCGGAGATACGCAGTATTTT. Amino acids: CASSQPKLAGGGDTQYF.

This clonotype was seen ten or more times. The chain has TRBV20-1 and TRBJ1-1; D remains ambiguous. The CDR3 sequence is 14 residues long. V lost 0 bases, J lost 6 bases, and 14 bases lay in between. Per germline, CDR1 DFQATT and CDR2 SNEGSKA (reference sequence). In DNA, the CDR3 is TGCAGTGCTAGAGAAGGGAAGAGGTACCCTGAAGCTTTCTTT. Protein sequence: CSAREGKRYPEAFF.

This clonotype occurred a few times. The chain carries TRBV2 and TRBJ2-7; a possible D gene is TRBD1 (5 bases). Germline assignment: CDR1 SNHLY and CDR2 FYNNEI. Trimming cost V 3 bases and J 2 bases, with 14 bases left between them. The CDR3 covers 15 residues. CDR3 in amino acids: CASSEYGQMAYEQYF. CDR3 sequence (DNA): TGTGCCAGCAGTGAGTATGGACAAATGGCCTACGAGCAGTACTTC.

V gene TRBV5-1 combines with J gene TRBJ1-1; D perhaps matches TRBD1 (5 bases). From germline, CDR1 is SGHRS and CDR2 YFSETQ. V was clipped by 5 bases and J by 1 base, with 9 bases between them. This CDR3 spans 13 amino acids. CDR3 DNA sequence: TGCGCCAGCAGGGGAGGGGAGAACACTGAAGCTTTCTTT. As protein: CASRGGENTEAFF.

This clonotype was recorded many times. The chain is built from TRBV7-8 and TRBJ1-1; 9 bases are a match to TRBD1. The trim removed 3 bases at V and 7 bases at J, leaving 3 bases unmatched. The CDR3 consists of 13 residues. Germline V gives CDR1 SGHVS, CDR2 FQNEAQ. The CDR3 here is CASSLPGQGEAFF. CDR3 bases: TGTGCCAGCAGCTTGCCGGGACAGGGTGAAGCTTTCTTT.

This sequence joins TRBV7-2 and TRBJ2-7, with D tentatively TRBD2 (6 bases). Trimming removed 6 bases from V and 4 bases from J, with 13 bases in between. Germline CDR1 is SGHTA and CDR2 is FQGNSA. This CDR3 is 13 amino acids long. DNA of the CDR3: TGTGCCAGCAGTCCCGGGACTCGTTACGAGCAGTACTTC. It is translated as CASSPGTRYEQYF.

This chain connects TRBV9 to TRBJ2-5, with D possibly being TRBD1 (7 bases). In germline, CDR1 is SGDLS, CDR2 YYNGEE. This CDR3 region has 14 residues. The V and J ends lost 2 bases and 4 bases respectively, with 12 bases between them. The CDR3: CASSVGQGGETQYF. DNA for the CDR3: TGTGCCAGCAGCGTTGGGCAGGGGGGAGAGACCCAGTACTTC. The full variable domain, its missing parts supplied by reference TRBV9 and TRBJ2-5, is DSGVTQTPKHLITATGQRVTLRCSPRSGDLSVYWYQQSLDQGLQFLIQYYNGEERAKGNILERFSAQQFPDLHSELNLSSLELGDSALYFCASSVGQGGETQYFGPGTRLLVL.

The chain carries TRBV20-1 and TRBJ1-3, with a weak D call TRBD1 (6 bases). The CDR3 length is 14 residues. Looked up from germline, CDR1 is DFQATT and CDR2 is SNEGSKA (reference sequence). The V end lost 6 bases, the J end lost 4 bases, and 16 bases lay between the germline ends. DNA for the CDR3: TGCAGTGCCGAGGGGGGCCCTGACGGAAACACCATATATTTT. It encodes CSAEGGPDGNTIYF.